The 28 T cell receptor beta chains below all came from one sample that was sequenced in a study of beta chain features in type 1 diabetes. What was sequenced were expressed TCRB transcripts, since all of the isolated RNA had been reverse transcribed. Some clones are missing from TCRdb's copy, which holds only in-frame ones; the method was immunoSEQ multiplex PCR. The sample records about 260,000 clones, approximately 70% being singletons. The specimen sequenced was naive CD4+ T cells from blood. These receptor sequences come from a man aged 25 to 40 in good health.

V usage is TRBV5-4 and J usage is TRBJ2-7, with D maybe TRBD1 (5 bases). Trimming took 1 base from V and 5 from J, leaving 13 bases between them. Per the germline V gene, CDR1 is SGHNT and CDR2 is YYREEE (reference sequence). The CDR3 extends over 14 amino acids. CDR3 DNA: TGTGCCAGCAGCTTGTCGCACAGGTCCCACGAGCAGTACTTC. It encodes CASSLSHRSHEQYF.

The chain recombines TRBV27 with TRBJ2-5; D is unresolved. The V gene lost 3 bases and the J gene lost 9 bases, with 5 bases spanning the gap. Looked up from germline, CDR1 is MNHEY and CDR2 is SMNVEV (reference sequence). The CDR3 is 10 amino acids. This CDR3 is CASSFRAQYF. CDR3 sequence (DNA): TGTGCCAGCAGTTTTAGGGCCCAGTACTTC.

The rearrangement uses TRBV30 and TRBJ2-4; 7 bases fit TRBD1. Germline CDR1 GTSNPN, CDR2 SVGIG (reference sequence). The ends lost 5 bases at V and 6 bases at J; junction bases unmatched: 4. The CDR3 is 12 residues long. The CDR3 protein is CAWGPGGNIQYF. CDR3 DNA: TGTGCCTGGGGTCCAGGGGGAAACATTCAGTACTTC. The whole variable domain, remainder taken from reference TRBV30 and TRBJ2-4, is SQTIHQWPATLVQPVGSPLSLECTVEGTSNPNLYWYRQAAGRGLQLLFYSVGIGQISSEVPQNLSASRPQDRQFILSSKKLLLSDSGFYLCAWGPGGNIQYFGAGTRLSVL.

This clone has only a few counts. The chain's CDR3 is CSVSGGGQFF. The CDR3 DNA reads as TGCAGCGTCTCAGGGGGTGGGCAGTTCTTC. The rearrangement uses TRBV29-1 and TRBJ2-1; 7 positions agree with TRBD1. Unmatched junction bases numbered 5, after V lost 6 bases and J lost 12 bases. The length of the CDR3 is 10 residues. The germline V gene encodes CDR1 SQVTM and CDR2 ANQGSEA.

This chain connects TRBV11-2 to TRBJ1-5; D is undetermined. CDR1 is SGHAT, CDR2 FQNNGV, per germline. The V end was cut by 5 bases, the J end by 2 bases, with 16 bases between. This CDR3 spans 16 amino acids. The chain's CDR3 is CASSPGPRRGNQPQHF. The CDR3 region has the DNA TGTGCCAGCAGCCCCGGGCCCCGAAGGGGCAATCAGCCCCAGCATTTT.

V is TRBV23-1 and J is TRBJ2-6; the D call may be TRBD1 or TRBD2 (5 bases each). TRBV23-1 falls under the ORF class, with uncertain function. With 1 base removed from V and 2 bases from J, the gap between germline ends came to 12 bases. The CDR3 contains 17 residues. In DNA, the CDR3 is TGCGCCAGCAGTCAATGGGTGACGGGACCTGGGGCCAACGTCCTGACTTTC. It yields the protein CASSQWVTGPGANVLTF.

The rearrangement joins TRBV9 to TRBJ2-2; no reliable D call. CDR3 length: 13 residues. Germline V gene lookup returns CDR1 SGDLS and CDR2 YYNGEE. The V end lost 3 bases, the J end lost 1 base, and 4 bases lay between the germline ends. The CDR3: CASSARNTGELFF. The DNA for the CDR3 is TGTGCCAGCAGCGCCCGGAACACCGGGGAGCTGTTTTTT.

This clone has only a few counts. The CDR3 reads CACMPGGKNTEAFF. Written as DNA, the CDR3 is TGTGCCTGCATGCCCGGGGGTAAGAACACTGAAGCTTTCTTT. The chain joins TRBV30 to TRBJ1-1, with a weak D call TRBD1 (5 bases). The CDR3 is 14 amino acids. Trimming shortened V by 6 bases and J by 1 base, and 15 bases separated the two germline ends. The germline V gene encodes CDR1 GTSNPN and CDR2 SVGIG (reference sequence).

V and J are TRBV15 and TRBJ2-5, with D possibly TRBD1 on 6 matching bases. This CDR3 has 15 amino acids. In germline, CDR1 is LNHNV, CDR2 YYDKDF (reference sequence). V was cut by 1 base and J by 1 base, with 10 bases left in between. CDR3 residues: CATSRVDRIQETQYF. The CDR3 DNA follows: TGTGCCACCAGCAGAGTTGACAGGATCCAAGAGACCCAGTACTTC.

The J gene is TRBJ2-3, the V gene TRBV27; 7 bases agree with TRBD2. CDR3 length: 12 residues. The trim removed 4 bases at V and 5 bases at J, leaving 0 bases unmatched. Germline V gene lookup returns CDR1 MNHEY and CDR2 SMNVEV (reference sequence). The CDR3 protein is CASSSGGDTQYF. CDR3 nucleotides: TGTGCCAGCAGTTCGGGAGGAGATACGCAGTATTTT.

The CDR3 sequence is CASSRLNTEAFF. The CDR3, as DNA: TGTGCCAGCAGCCGACTGAACACTGAAGCTTTCTTT. This rearrangement joins TRBV5-4 to TRBJ1-1; D uncertain. Trimming left V 4 bases short and J 0 bases short, with 4 bases between. This CDR3 is 12 amino acids long. Germline CDR1 SGHNT, CDR2 YYREEE (reference sequence).

In its sample, this clone was seen a few times. The chain has TRBV11-2 and TRBJ2-7; D is unresolved. The CDR3 consists of 11 residues. Germline assignment: CDR1 SGHAT and CDR2 FQNNGV. The germline V and J ends were trimmed by 4 bases and 2 bases, with 3 bases remaining between them. The DNA for the CDR3 is TGTGCCAGCAGCTCTCCCTACGAGCAGTACTTC. It yields the protein CASSSPYEQYF. The full variable domain, in which reference TRBV11-2 and TRBJ2-7 provide the parts outside the CDR3, is EAGVAQSPRYKIIEKRQSVAFWCNPISGHATLYWYQQILGQGPKLLIQFQNNGVVDDSQLPKDRFSAERLKGVDSTLKIQPAKLEDSAVYLCASSSPYEQYFGPGTRLTVT.

The genes are TRBV7-2 and TRBJ2-7; the D gene is possibly TRBD2 (6 bases). Germline V CDR1 and CDR2: SGHTA, FQGNSA. The length of the CDR3 is 14 residues. Trimming cost V 5 bases and J 0 bases, with 11 bases left between them. CDR3 in DNA: TGTGCCAGCAGCCGAAATAGCGGCTCCTACGAGCAGTACTTC. Its translation: CASSRNSGSYEQYF.

CDR3 bases: TGTGCCAGCAGCAATCGGACTAGCGGGAGTCACGAGCAGTACTTC. Its translation: CASSNRTSGSHEQYF. This rearrangement joins TRBV7-2 to TRBJ2-7; 13 bases match TRBD2. The J segment lost 5 bases and the V segment lost 5 bases, leaving 6 bases of the junction unmatched. The CDR3 consists of 15 residues. Looked up from germline, CDR1 is SGHTA and CDR2 is FQGNSA.

This clone has only a few counts. The chain employs TRBV18 and TRBJ1-1; no clear D. The CDR3 is 13 residues long. Germline CDR1 and CDR2: KGHSH and LQKENI. With 5 bases removed from V and 5 bases from J, the gap between germline ends came to 12 bases. As DNA, the CDR3 is TGTGCCAGCTCAACTAAGGACGATACTGAAGCTTTCTTT. Translated, it gives CASSTKDDTEAFF.

The chain carries TRBV30 and TRBJ1-1, with a possible D match to TRBD1 (5 bases). The V gene lost 3 bases and the J gene lost 1 base, with 9 bases spanning the gap. The CDR3 has 13 residues. Germline V gives CDR1 GTSNPN, CDR2 SVGIG (reference sequence). The DNA of the CDR3 is TGTGCCTGGAGATCAACAGGGAACACTGAAGCTTTCTTT. Translated, it gives CAWRSTGNTEAFF. The full variable domain, with the rest looked up from reference TRBV30 and TRBJ1-1, is SQTIHQWPATLVQPVGSPLSLECTVEGTSNPNLYWYRQAAGRGLQLLFYSVGIGQISSEVPQNLSASRPQDRQFILSSKKLLLSDSGFYLCAWRSTGNTEAFFGQGTRLTVV.

This clone was found a few times. This rearrangement joins TRBV29-1 to TRBJ2-5; the D gene could be TRBD1 or TRBD2 (5 bases each). Germline CDR1 reads SQVTM; CDR2 reads ANQGSEA. The CDR3 loop spans 13 amino acids. The V and J ends lost 2 bases and 4 bases respectively, with 11 bases between them. In DNA form, the CDR3 reads TGCAGCGTTGAAAGAGGGGCCGGAGAGACCCAGTACTTC. Translation: CSVERGAGETQYF.

In its sample, this clone was seen a few times. This sequence joins TRBV25-1 and TRBJ1-5; 7 bases line up with TRBD1. J gave up 2 bases and V 6 bases, and 1 base lay outside the gene matches. Germline V CDR1 and CDR2: MGHDK, SYGVNS. There are 13 residues in the CDR3. The CDR3 nucleotides are TGTGCCAGCAGCGGACAGGGCAATCAGCCCCAGCATTTT. Encoded protein: CASSGQGNQPQHF.

CDR3 in DNA: TGTGCCAGCAGCCCGCGAATGACAGATACGCAGTATTTT. Residues: CASSPRMTDTQYF. The V gene is TRBV7-2, the J gene TRBJ2-3; unclear D gene. With 5 bases removed from V and 3 bases from J, the gap between germline ends came to 9 bases. The CDR3 contains 13 residues. From germline, CDR1 is SGHTA and CDR2 FQGNSA. The whole variable domain, remainder taken from reference TRBV7-2 and TRBJ2-3, is GAGVSQSPSNKVTEKGKDVELRCDPISGHTALYWYRQSLGQGLEFLIYFQGNSAPDKSGLPSDRFSAERTGGSVSTLTIQRTQQEDSAVYLCASSPRMTDTQYFGPGTRLTVL.

The J gene is TRBJ2-3, the V gene TRBV5-1, with D possibly being TRBD1 or TRBD2 (5 bases each). The V gene lost 2 bases and the J gene lost 3 bases, with 10 bases spanning the gap. CDR1 is SGHRS, CDR2 YFSETQ, per germline. This CDR3 has 14 amino acids. CDR3 in amino acids: CASSFQGGTDTQYF. Written as DNA, the CDR3 is TGCGCCAGCAGCTTTCAGGGCGGGACAGATACGCAGTATTTT.

The rearrangement joins TRBV10-3 to TRBJ2-7; a possible D gene is TRBD2 (6 bases). The length of the CDR3 is 15 residues. V was shortened by 3 bases and J by 2 bases, with 14 bases between the two germline ends. Germline CDR1 reads ENHRY; CDR2 reads SYGVKD. The CDR3 sequence: CAISESAGVTYEQYF. Written as DNA, the CDR3 is TGTGCCATCAGTGAATCAGCGGGTGTGACCTACGAGCAGTACTTC.

This sequence joins TRBV2 and TRBJ2-5, with D possibly called TRBD1 or TRBD2 (5 bases each). CDR1 is SNHLY, CDR2 FYNNEI, per germline. V lost 4 bases and J 3 bases, leaving 12 bases between the germline ends. This CDR3 spans 14 amino acids. The CDR3 reads CASSGRGAKETQYF. The CDR3 coding sequence is TGTGCCAGCAGTGGTCGGGGCGCTAAAGAGACCCAGTACTTC.

The CDR3 is CSVEDRKGGVYEQYF. CDR3 in DNA: TGCAGCGTTGAAGATAGGAAGGGCGGCGTCTACGAGCAGTACTTC. This chain joins TRBV29-1 and TRBJ2-7, with no clear D. Trimming took off 0 bases at V and 3 bases at J, with 15 bases between the two ends. Germline CDR1 SQVTM, CDR2 ANQGSEA. This CDR3 is 15 amino acids long.

This clone appeared a few times. The gene calls are TRBV7-2 and TRBJ2-3; D gene unclear. V lost 4 bases, J lost 5 bases, and 22 bases lay in between. Germline CDR1 SGHTA, CDR2 FQGNSA. The CDR3 consists of 17 residues. The CDR3 nucleotides read TGTGCCAGCAGCTCCGGCCGGCTCCCAGGCGTTAGAGATACGCAGTATTTT. This gives the protein CASSSGRLPGVRDTQYF.

This chain uses TRBV30 with TRBJ1-3; D unresolved. The CDR3 length is 15 residues. Germline assignment: CDR1 GTSNPN and CDR2 SVGIG (reference sequence). V lost 2 bases, J lost 0 bases, and 11 bases lay in between. Here the CDR3 DNA reads TGTGCCTGGAGTTCATTGTGGGGCTCTGGAAACACCATATATTTT. Translating it yields CAWSSLWGSGNTIYF.

The chain recombines TRBV7-9 with TRBJ2-2, with 7 bases identical to TRBD1. In germline, CDR1 is SEHNR, CDR2 FQNEAQ (reference sequence). The V and J ends lost 6 bases and 5 bases, in that order; junction bases with no gene match: 9. The CDR3 has 15 amino acids. CDR3 DNA: TGTGCCAGCAGACCAAGACAGGGAGTAACCGGGGAGCTGTTTTTT. Encoded protein: CASRPRQGVTGELFF.

CDR3 nucleotide sequence: TGTGCCTGGAGTGTACGGGACAATCAGCCCCAGCATTTT. Protein sequence: CAWSVRDNQPQHF. The chain uses TRBV30 and TRBJ1-5; the D is unclear. CDR1 is GTSNPN and CDR2 is SVGIG in the germline V gene (reference sequence). The CDR3 has 13 amino acids. The ends were cut back, 0 bases at V and 3 bases at J, with 6 bases in the middle.

J is TRBJ1-2 and V is TRBV29-1, with unresolved D. Germline CDR1 reads SQVTM; CDR2 reads ANQGSEA. V was trimmed by 5 bases and J by 8 bases, leaving 18 bases between them. This CDR3 has 13 amino acids. The CDR3 reads CSVRRGLTFGYTF. The CDR3, as DNA: TGCAGCGTTCGTCGAGGGCTTACATTCGGCTACACCTTC.